The next 8 T cell receptor beta chains were all read from a single sample in a study of T cell responses to AZD1222 COVID-19 vaccine. Generated by immunoSEQ multiplex PCR, the TCRdb table keeps only in-frame clones and is missing some. The sample includes over 110,000 clones, just under 95% of them seen just once. This specimen consisted of peripheral blood, obtained after recovery from COVID-19. The source of these receptors is an adult who had recovered from COVID-19.

The genes are TRBV28 and TRBJ1-2; no firm D call. CDR3 length: 12 amino acids. Per the germline V gene, CDR1 is MDHEN and CDR2 is SYDVKM. V shed 6 bases and J shed 3 bases, with 8 bases lying between them. The CDR3 protein is CASSPDDYGYTF. CDR3 DNA: TGTGCCAGCAGCCCAGATGACTATGGCTACACCTTC.

The chain is built from TRBV14 and TRBJ1-1; D uncertain. Trimming took 6 bases from V and 3 from J, leaving 14 bases between them. This CDR3 contains 14 residues. The germline gives CDR1 SGHDN, CDR2 FVKESK. CDR3 in amino acids: CASSPNDADTEAFF. CDR3 in DNA: TGTGCCAGCAGTCCGAATGACGCGGACACTGAAGCTTTCTTT.

This chain joins TRBV28 and TRBJ2-2; D is unclear. V lost 3 bases to trimming and J lost 1 base, with 9 bases between them. CDR3 length equals 15 residues. CDR1 MDHEN and CDR2 SYDVKM come from the germline V gene. Here the CDR3 DNA reads TGTGCCAGCAGTTTTTGGACGGAGAACACCGGGGAGCTGTTTTTT. Protein: CASSFWTENTGELFF.

This rearrangement joins TRBV6-5 to TRBJ2-7; D remains unclear. CDR3 length: 13 residues. The germline V gene encodes CDR1 MNHEY and CDR2 SVGAGI. V shed 3 bases and J shed 4 bases, with 10 bases lying between them. CDR3 in DNA: TGTGCCAGCAGTTATCGTGGCGGTTACGAGCAGTACTTC. It yields the protein CASSYRGGYEQYF.

This sequence joins TRBV5-8 and TRBJ2-3; 11 positions agree with TRBD2. Germline CDR1 reads SGHTS; CDR2 reads YDEGEE. J was trimmed by 2 bases and V by 4 bases; bases with no gene match: 6. The length of the CDR3 is 16 residues. Here the CDR3 DNA reads TGTGCCAGCAGCCTAGGGACTAGCGGTACCACAGATACGCAGTATTTT. Its translation is CASSLGTSGTTDTQYF. The full variable domain, rest sourced from reference TRBV5-8 and TRBJ2-3, is EAGVTQSPTHLIKTRGQQATLRCSPISGHTSVYWYQQALGLGLQFLLWYDEGEERNRGNFPPRFSGRQFPNYSSELNVNALELEDSALYLCASSLGTSGTTDTQYFGPGTRLTVL.

In DNA, the CDR3 is TGTGCCAGCAGCTTAGCACAGGGTTTAAGAAACACCATATATTTT. As protein: CASSLAQGLRNTIYF. The V and J genes are TRBV7-9 and TRBJ1-3; D may be TRBD1 (6 bases). Germline V gene sequence: CDR1 SEHNR, CDR2 FQNEAQ (reference sequence). V was pared by 0 bases and J by 5 bases, with 11 bases between. The CDR3 is 15 residues long.

The chain couples TRBV6-5 to TRBJ2-3, with TRBD1 as a possible D gene (6 bases). Germline assignment: CDR1 MNHEY and CDR2 SVGAGI. The V and J ends lost 0 bases and 4 bases respectively, with 14 bases between them. There are 16 residues in the CDR3. CDR3 residues: CASSYSDSNPADTQYF. In DNA form, the CDR3 reads TGTGCCAGCAGTTACTCGGACAGCAACCCGGCAGATACGCAGTATTTT.

J is TRBJ2-2 and V is TRBV19; 12 bases align to TRBD2. The germline CDR1 and CDR2 sequences are LNHDA and SQIVND (reference sequence). The CDR3 has 14 residues. The junction had 5 bases not matched to a gene; V was cut back by 10 bases and J by 5 bases. The CDR3 DNA reads as TGTGCCACCGAGGGGACTAGCGGGACCGGGGAGCTGTTTTTT. Its protein is CATEGTSGTGELFF.